The rows below give T cell receptor beta chains drawn from one sample of a study of Ad26.COV2.S vaccination and SARS-CoV-2 variants. TCRdb keeps only in-frame clones here, not all; method: immunoSEQ multiplex PCR. The sample contains about 350,000 clones, less than 90% of which appear only once. The source material was peripheral blood, sampled in a trial of Ad26.COV2.S vaccine versus placebo. Receptors originate from a person between 18 and 65 years old who received the Ad26.COV2.S COVID-19 vaccine or a placebo. The CDR3 runs from the conserved cysteine through the conserved F or W.

j_gene,v_gene,CDR3aa
TRBJ1-1,TRBV5-1,CASSLGRLNTEAFF
TRBJ2-3,TRBV28,CASSIDRETSTDTQYF
TRBJ2-1,TRBV7-3,CASTATSGSYNEQFF
TRBJ1-2,TRBV3-1/TRBV3-2,CASSQVSGINYGYTF
TRBJ2-5,TRBV28,CATAEETQYF
TRBJ1-4,TRBV7-9,CASSLGQVGTNEKLFF
TRBJ1-5,TRBV7-9,CASSPGTGTPNQPQHF
TRBJ1-1,TRBV28,CATREEAEAFF
TRBJ2-2,TRBV19,CASSILARNTGELFF
TRBJ2-3,TRBV25-1,CASSDGLGDTQYF
TRBJ2-7,TRBV27,CASSFQDGSYEQYF
TRBJ1-2,TRBV25-1,CASSSTGTGGYTF
TRBJ1-1,TRBV7-9,CASSHDRGQFAEAFF
TRBJ2-5,TRBV11-2,CASSLDRDETQYF
TRBJ2-3,TRBV24-1,CATSKGEGTDTQYF
TRBJ2-7,TRBV7-6,CASSIGNSYEQYF
TRBJ1-6,TRBV28,CASSLAGAGSPLHF
TRBJ1-1,TRBV9,CASSVGVIASPTEAFF
TRBJ1-1,TRBV6-5,CASSYQTGGDTEAFF
TRBJ1-1,TRBV5-4,CASRERRQERNTEAFF
TRBJ2-7,TRBV5-5,CASSLGRVYEQYF
TRBJ1-6,TRBV25-1,CASSTQGSYNSPLHF
TRBJ2-1,TRBV6-4,CASSRDGAYNEQFF
TRBJ1-5,TRBV2,CASSEGGTANQPQHF
TRBJ2-7,TRBV27,CASSFGTDEQYF
TRBJ2-5,TRBV7-9,CASSLERGSKETQYF
TRBJ2-3,TRBV27,CASSTSGDTQYF
TRBJ1-5,TRBV28,CASSLFFQPQHF
TRBJ2-7,TRBV5-1,CASTPIGGVLYEQYF
TRBJ2-7,TRBV19,CASSMNGGSYEQYF
TRBJ2-7,TRBV7-6,CASSPGQGYEQYF
TRBJ1-4,TRBV4-3,CASSQGTGVDEKLFF
TRBJ2-5,TRBV11-3,CASSSGETQYF
TRBJ1-6,TRBV6-5,CASSLDRVNSPLHF
TRBJ2-2,TRBV3-1/TRBV3-2,CASSQPGGNTGELFF
TRBJ2-3,TRBV9,CASSWGLAGGGPTDTQYF
TRBJ2-2,TRBV11-2,CASSSRGTGFYTGELFF
TRBJ1-1,TRBV5-6,CASSLEKQGAWNTEAFF
TRBJ1-2,TRBV6-6,CASKAGYYGYTF